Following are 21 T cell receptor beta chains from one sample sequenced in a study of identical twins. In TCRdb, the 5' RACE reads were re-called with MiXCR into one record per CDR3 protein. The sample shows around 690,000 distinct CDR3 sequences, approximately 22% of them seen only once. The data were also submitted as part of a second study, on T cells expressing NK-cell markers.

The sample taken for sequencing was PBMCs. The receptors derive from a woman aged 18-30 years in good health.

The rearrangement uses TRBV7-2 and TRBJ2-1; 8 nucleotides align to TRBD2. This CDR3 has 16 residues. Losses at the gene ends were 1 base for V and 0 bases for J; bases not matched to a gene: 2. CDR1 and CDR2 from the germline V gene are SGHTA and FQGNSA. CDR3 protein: CASSLVAGLSYNEQFF. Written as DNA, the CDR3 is TGTGCCAGCAGCTTAGTAGCGGGACTCTCCTACAATGAGCAGTTCTTC.

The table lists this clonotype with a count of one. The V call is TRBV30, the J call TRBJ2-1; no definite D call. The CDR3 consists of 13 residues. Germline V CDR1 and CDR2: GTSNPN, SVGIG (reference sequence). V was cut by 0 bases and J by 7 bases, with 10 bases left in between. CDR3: CAWSVQGPNEQFF. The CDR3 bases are TGTGCCTGGAGTGTACAAGGACCGAATGAGCAGTTCTTC.

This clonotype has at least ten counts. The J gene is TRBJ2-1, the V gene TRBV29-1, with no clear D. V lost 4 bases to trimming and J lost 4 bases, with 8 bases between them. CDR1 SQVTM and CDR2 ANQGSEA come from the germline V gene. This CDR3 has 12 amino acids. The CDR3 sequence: CSVAVGYNEQFF. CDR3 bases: TGCAGCGTTGCGGTGGGTTACAATGAGCAGTTCTTC.

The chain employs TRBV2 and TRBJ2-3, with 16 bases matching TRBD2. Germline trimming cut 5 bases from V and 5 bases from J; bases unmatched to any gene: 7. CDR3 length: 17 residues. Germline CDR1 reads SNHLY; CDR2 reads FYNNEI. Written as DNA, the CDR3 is TGTGCCAGCAGTTTGGGGACTAGCGGGAGGGCCCAAGATACGCAGTATTTT. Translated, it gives CASSLGTSGRAQDTQYF.

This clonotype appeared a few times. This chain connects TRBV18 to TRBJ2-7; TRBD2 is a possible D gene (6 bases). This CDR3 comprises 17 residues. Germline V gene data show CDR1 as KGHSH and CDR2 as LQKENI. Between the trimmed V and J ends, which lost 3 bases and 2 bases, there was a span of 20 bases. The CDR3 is CASSPGGGRRIPYEQYF. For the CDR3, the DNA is TGTGCCAGCTCACCGGGTGGAGGGCGACGCATCCCCTACGAGCAGTACTTC.

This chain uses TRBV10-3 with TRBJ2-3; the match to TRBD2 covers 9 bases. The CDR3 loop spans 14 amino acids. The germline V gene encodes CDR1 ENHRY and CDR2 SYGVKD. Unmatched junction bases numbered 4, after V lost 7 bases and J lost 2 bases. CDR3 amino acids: CAIKASGATDTQYF. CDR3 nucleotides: TGTGCCATCAAAGCTAGCGGGGCCACAGATACGCAGTATTTT.

The CDR3 DNA reads as TGTGCCAGCAGTCTTCAGGACAGGGGGTTCGACGAGCAGTACTTC. The encoded protein is CASSLQDRGFDEQYF. This rearrangement joins TRBV12-3 or TRBV12-4 to TRBJ2-7, with 10 bases identical to TRBD1. CDR3 length: 15 residues. With 5 bases clipped from V and 5 bases from J, the junction kept 9 bases outside the gene matches.

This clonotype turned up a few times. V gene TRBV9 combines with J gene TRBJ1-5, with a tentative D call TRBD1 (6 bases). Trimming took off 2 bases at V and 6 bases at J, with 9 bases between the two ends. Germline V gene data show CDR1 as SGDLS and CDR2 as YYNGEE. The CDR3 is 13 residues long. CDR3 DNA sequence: TGTGCCAGCAGCGTCGAGGGGGTTCAGCCCCAGCATTTT. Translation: CASSVEGVQPQHF.

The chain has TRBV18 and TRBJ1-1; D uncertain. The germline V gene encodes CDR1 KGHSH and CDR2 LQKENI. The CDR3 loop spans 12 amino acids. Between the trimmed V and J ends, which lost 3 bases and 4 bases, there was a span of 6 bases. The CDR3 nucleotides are TGTGCCAGCTCACCCCTCAGCACTGAAGCTTTCTTT. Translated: CASSPLSTEAFF.

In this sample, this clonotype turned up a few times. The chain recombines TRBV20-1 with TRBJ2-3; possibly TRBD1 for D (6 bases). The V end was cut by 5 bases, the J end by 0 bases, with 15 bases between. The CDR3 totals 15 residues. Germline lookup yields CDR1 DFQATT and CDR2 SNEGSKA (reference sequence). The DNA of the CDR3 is TGCAGTGCTGCCCTTAGACAGGAGAGCACAGATACGCAGTATTTT. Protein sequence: CSAALRQESTDTQYF.

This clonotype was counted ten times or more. The chain's CDR3 is CATSRDGTSQETQYF. Written as DNA, the CDR3 is TGTGCCACCAGCAGAGATGGTACATCTCAAGAGACCCAGTACTTC. This chain connects TRBV15 to TRBJ2-5; D ambiguous. The CDR3 contains 15 residues. The V gene lost 0 bases and the J gene lost 2 bases, with 10 bases spanning the gap. Per germline, CDR1 LNHNV and CDR2 YYDKDF (reference sequence).

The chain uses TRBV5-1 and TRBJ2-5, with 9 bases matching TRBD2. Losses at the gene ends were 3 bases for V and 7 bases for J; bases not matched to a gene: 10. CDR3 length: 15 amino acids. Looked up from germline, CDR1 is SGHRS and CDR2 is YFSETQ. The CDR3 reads CASSSREGGFVTQYF. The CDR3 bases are TGCGCCAGCAGCTCGCGGGAGGGCGGATTTGTGACCCAGTACTTC.

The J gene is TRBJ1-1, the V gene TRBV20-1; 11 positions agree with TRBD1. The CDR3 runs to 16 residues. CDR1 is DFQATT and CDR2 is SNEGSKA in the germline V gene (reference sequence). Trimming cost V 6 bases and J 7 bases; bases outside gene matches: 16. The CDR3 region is CSAGFPGQGAFREAFF. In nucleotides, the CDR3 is TGCAGTGCCGGATTCCCCGGACAGGGGGCTTTCCGTGAAGCTTTCTTT.

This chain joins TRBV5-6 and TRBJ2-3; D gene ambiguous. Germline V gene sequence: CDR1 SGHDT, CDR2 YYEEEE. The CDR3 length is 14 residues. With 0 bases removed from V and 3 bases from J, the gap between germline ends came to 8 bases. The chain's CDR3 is CASSLALRTDTQYF. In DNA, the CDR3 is TGTGCCAGCAGCTTGGCCCTTAGGACAGATACGCAGTATTTT.

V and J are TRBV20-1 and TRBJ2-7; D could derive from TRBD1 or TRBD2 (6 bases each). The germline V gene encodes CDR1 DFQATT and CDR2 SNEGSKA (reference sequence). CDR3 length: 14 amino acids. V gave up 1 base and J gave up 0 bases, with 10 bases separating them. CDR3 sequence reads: CSARVADSSYEQYF. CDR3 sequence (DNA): TGCAGTGCTAGAGTAGCGGACAGCTCCTACGAGCAGTACTTC.

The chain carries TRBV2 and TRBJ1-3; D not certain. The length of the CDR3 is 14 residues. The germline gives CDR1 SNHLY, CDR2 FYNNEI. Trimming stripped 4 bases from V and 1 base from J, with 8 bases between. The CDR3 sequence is CASSGLASGNTIYF. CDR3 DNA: TGTGCCAGCAGTGGACTGGCGTCTGGAAACACCATATATTTT.

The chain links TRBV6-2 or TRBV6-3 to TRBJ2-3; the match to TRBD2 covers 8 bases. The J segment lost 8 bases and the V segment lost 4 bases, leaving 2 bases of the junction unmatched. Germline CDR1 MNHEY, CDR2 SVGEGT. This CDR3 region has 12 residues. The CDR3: CASSSGTSTQYF. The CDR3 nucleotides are TGTGCCAGCAGTTCCGGGACTAGTACGCAGTATTTT.

The CDR3 is CSAGGQARGSMSGELFF. CDR3 bases: TGCAGTGCTGGCGGCCAGGCCAGGGGGTCCATGTCCGGGGAGCTGTTTTTT. The chain couples TRBV20-1 to TRBJ2-2; 7 bases are a match to TRBD1. CDR1 is DFQATT, CDR2 SNEGSKA, per germline (reference sequence). CDR3 length: 17 amino acids. Trimming took 5 bases from V and 6 from J; bases not matched to a gene: 18.

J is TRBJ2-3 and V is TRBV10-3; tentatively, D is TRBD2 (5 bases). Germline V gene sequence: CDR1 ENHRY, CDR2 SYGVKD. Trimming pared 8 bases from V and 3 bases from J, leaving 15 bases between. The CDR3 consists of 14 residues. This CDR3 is CAIAPPGSTDTQYF. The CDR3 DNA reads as TGTGCCATCGCGCCGCCGGGAAGTACAGATACGCAGTATTTT.

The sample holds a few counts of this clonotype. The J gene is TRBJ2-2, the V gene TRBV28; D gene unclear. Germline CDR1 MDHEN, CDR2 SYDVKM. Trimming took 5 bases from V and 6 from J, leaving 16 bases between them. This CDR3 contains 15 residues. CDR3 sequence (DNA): TGTGCCAGCAGTATACCGGGCCTCAGAGCCGGGGAGCTGTTTTTT. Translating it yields CASSIPGLRAGELFF.

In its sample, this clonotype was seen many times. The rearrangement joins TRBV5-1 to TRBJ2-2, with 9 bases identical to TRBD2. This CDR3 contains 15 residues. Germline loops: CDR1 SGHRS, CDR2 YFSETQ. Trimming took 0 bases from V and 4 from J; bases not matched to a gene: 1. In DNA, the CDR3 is TGCGCCAGCAGCTTGGCGACTAGCGGCACCGGGGAGCTGTTTTTT. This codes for CASSLATSGTGELFF.